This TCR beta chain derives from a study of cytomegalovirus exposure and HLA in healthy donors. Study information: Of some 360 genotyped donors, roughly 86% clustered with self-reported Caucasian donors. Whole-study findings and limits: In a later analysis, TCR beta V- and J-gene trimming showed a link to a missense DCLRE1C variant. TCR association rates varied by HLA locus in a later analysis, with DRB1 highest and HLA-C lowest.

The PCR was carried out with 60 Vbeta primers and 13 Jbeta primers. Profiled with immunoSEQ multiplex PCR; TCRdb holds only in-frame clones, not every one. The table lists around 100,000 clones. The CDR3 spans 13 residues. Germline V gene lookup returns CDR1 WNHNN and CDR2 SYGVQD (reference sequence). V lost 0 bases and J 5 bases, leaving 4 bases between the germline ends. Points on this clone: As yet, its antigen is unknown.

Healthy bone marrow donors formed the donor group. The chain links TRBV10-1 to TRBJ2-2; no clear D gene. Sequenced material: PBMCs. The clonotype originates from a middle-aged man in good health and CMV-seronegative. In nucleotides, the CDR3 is TGCGCCAGCAGTGAGTCTCTTACCGGGGAGCTGTTTTTT. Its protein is CASSESLTGELFF.